This T cell receptor beta chain was sequenced for a study of CD8+ T cells in alopecia areata. Germline CDR1 is MNHEY and CDR2 is SMNVEV (reference sequence). With 4 bases removed from V and 2 bases from J, the gap between germline ends came to 12 bases. The CDR3 is made up of 15 amino acids. This clone was recorded a few times. Antigen specificity is unknown. Following RNA extraction, reverse transcription yielded cDNA that acted as the sequencing template. Repertoires were generated with immunoSEQ multiplex PCR, while TCRdb's copy carries only in-frame clones and drops some. The table lists some 200,000 clones, more than 45% of them singletons. Treatment of the sample: oral pan-JAK inhibitor, 5-10 mg twice daily. Findings and limits, study-wide: Many expanded lesional clones persisted in scalp and blood during tofacitinib. TCRs were shared less clearly across patients than in mice, possibly for HLA-related reasons. Among the cells sequenced in scalp samples are also the resident alphabeta T cells of normal skin. In scalp, tofacitinib significantly decreased clonality and expanded CD8+ clones among the top 100.

The TCR sequence derives from a human donor with alopecia areata. This specimen consisted of CD4+ T cells sorted from blood, obtained at week 4, from a patient treated with tofacitinib. The rearrangement joins TRBV27 to TRBJ1-5; unclear D gene. The CDR3 spells CASSSAGAGNQPQHF. DNA of the CDR3: TGTGCCAGCAGTTCCGCCGGCGCAGGCAATCAGCCCCAGCATTTT.